These T cell receptor beta chains were read from a single sample in a study of T cells after yellow fever vaccination. Each CDR3 protein gets one entry after TCRdb re-called the 5' RACE reads with MiXCR. The sample has 300,000 to 450,000 distinct CDR3 sequences; 7% to 9% are singletons. The specimen comprised PBMCs, sampled 45 days after the first yellow fever vaccination. Source of these receptors: a man aged 18 to 30 who received the YFV17D yellow fever vaccine. CDR3s include the opening cysteine and the closing phenylalanine or tryptophan. The order of the fields is J gene, clone size, D gene, V gene, CDR3 protein, CDR3 DNA. A D gene is named only where the DNA matches it firmly. Clone size appears in some rows only: once, few, many, or a class for an expanded clone.

TRBJ2-1 few TRBD2 TRBV27 CASSPLFGAGGYNEQFF TGTGCCAGCAGTCCCCTTTTTGGAGCGGGGGGCTACAATGAGCAGTTCTTC
TRBJ1-6 - - TRBV5-1 CASSLEEASPLHF TGCGCCAGCAGCTTGGAGGAAGCTTCACCCCTCCACTTT
TRBJ1-6 few - TRBV27 CASRARQSLSSPLHF TGTGCCAGCAGGGCGAGACAGTCCCTTTCTTCACCCCTCCACTTT
TRBJ2-3 - TRBD2 TRBV10-3 CAIRWTSGGRDTQYF TGTGCCATCAGATGGACTAGCGGGGGTAGAGATACGCAGTATTTT
TRBJ2-1 many - TRBV7-8 CASSGGAEYNEQFF TGTGCCAGCAGCGGAGGGGCAGAGTACAATGAGCAGTTCTTC
TRBJ2-3 - - TRBV20-1 CSARDVAGGTQYF TGCAGTGCTAGAGATGTTGCTGGGGGTACGCAGTATTTT
TRBJ1-1 many - TRBV20-1 CSGAWTEAFF TGCAGTGGAGCTTGGACTGAAGCTTTCTTT
TRBJ2-1 - - TRBV5-1 CASSLDSRVFGEQFF TGCGCCAGCAGCTTGGACAGCCGGGTTTTCGGTGAGCAGTTCTTC
TRBJ2-5 few - TRBV7-9 CATRETQYF TGTGCCACACGGGAGACCCAGTACTTC
TRBJ2-1 many TRBD2 TRBV6-1 CASSPRLAGGLSIGEQFF TGTGCCAGCAGCCCTAGACTAGCGGGGGGGCTCTCTATCGGTGAGCAGTTCTTC
TRBJ1-1 - - TRBV30 CAMGEGWEAFF TGTGCCATGGGGGAGGGCTGGGAAGCTTTCTTT
TRBJ2-2 few - TRBV29-1 CSVGSPGELFF TGCAGCGTTGGCAGTCCCGGGGAGCTGTTTTTT
TRBJ1-1 - - TRBV12-3/TRBV12-4 CASSLQPLLNTEAFF TGTGCCAGCAGTTTGCAACCATTATTGAACACTGAAGCTTTCTTT
TRBJ2-7 few - TRBV6-2/TRBV6-3 CASSYSGAVVYEQYF TGTGCCAGCAGTTACTCGGGGGCGGTGGTCTACGAGCAGTACTTC
TRBJ1-1 few TRBD1 TRBV20-1 CSAVSGGMNTEAFF TGCAGTGCGGTATCAGGGGGGATGAACACTGAAGCTTTCTTT
TRBJ2-1 - - TRBV20-1 CRAIRGFDEQFF TGCAGGGCTATCAGGGGTTTTGATGAGCAGTTCTTC
TRBJ2-5 - - TRBV4-1 CASSQADKGETQYF TGCGCCAGCAGCCAAGCGGACAAAGGCGAGACCCAGTACTTC
TRBJ2-3 - - TRBV25-1 CASIKSGSDTQYF TGTGCCAGCATTAAATCAGGTTCAGATACGCAGTATTTT
TRBJ1-1 - - TRBV5-1 CASSLSPRYEAFF TGCGCCAGCAGCTTGAGCCCCCGGTATGAAGCTTTCTTT
TRBJ2-7 few - TRBV3-1 CASSQGTSSSYEQYF TGTGCCAGCAGCCAAGGGACTTCGAGCTCCTACGAGCAGTACTTC
TRBJ2-3 many - TRBV10-3 CAITPGGGSLDTQYF TGTGCCATCACGCCTGGCGGGGGCTCGCTTGATACGCAGTATTTT
TRBJ1-2 - - TRBV7-9 CASSLDKVNGYTF TGTGCCAGCAGCTTGGACAAGGTCAATGGCTACACCTTC
TRBJ1-6 - TRBD1 TRBV5-8 CAIPTGANNSPLHF TGTGCCATCCCTACAGGGGCAAATAATTCACCCCTCCACTTT
TRBJ2-5 - - TRBV6-4 CAISTDLGETQYF TGTGCCATTTCAACGGACCTTGGGGAGACCCAGTACTTC
TRBJ2-5 many - TRBV9 CASSVAGQTQETQYF TGTGCCAGCAGCGTAGCTGGGCAGACCCAAGAGACCCAGTACTTC
TRBJ1-1 - TRBD1 TRBV2 CASSEPQGARTEAFF TGTGCCAGCAGTGAACCACAGGGGGCAAGGACTGAAGCTTTCTTT
TRBJ1-2 - TRBD1 TRBV7-2 CASSPSRDRRGGYTF TGTGCCAGCAGCCCGTCCCGGGACAGGAGGGGTGGCTACACCTTC
TRBJ1-1 few - TRBV7-7 CASSRERDTEAFF TGTGCCAGCAGCCGGGAGCGGGACACTGAAGCTTTCTTT
TRBJ2-7 few TRBD1 TRBV4-3 CASSQGTGSSYEQYF TGCGCCAGCAGCCAAGGGACAGGGAGTTCCTACGAGCAGTACTTC
TRBJ2-5 few - TRBV12-3/TRBV12-4 CASSFQAGVETQYF TGTGCCAGCAGTTTTCAGGCAGGGGTTGAGACCCAGTACTTC
TRBJ1-6 - TRBD1 TRBV6-5 CASSPSGGTFSPLHF TGTGCCAGCAGTCCATCAGGGGGGACCTTTTCACCCCTCCACTTT
TRBJ1-2 few - TRBV3-1 CASSSGTSYGYTF TGTGCCAGCAGTTCTGGAACGAGCTATGGCTACACCTTC
TRBJ2-2 few TRBD1 TRBV4-1 CASRSLQGLGGELFF TGCGCCAGCAGAAGTTTACAGGGGTTGGGCGGGGAGCTGTTTTTT
TRBJ2-3 - - TRBV6-6 CASSPTDDTQYF TGTGCCAGCAGCCCCACAGATGATACGCAGTATTTT
TRBJ2-1 - - TRBV28 CASSLRTNEQFF TGTGCCAGCAGTTTGCGGACCAATGAGCAGTTCTTC